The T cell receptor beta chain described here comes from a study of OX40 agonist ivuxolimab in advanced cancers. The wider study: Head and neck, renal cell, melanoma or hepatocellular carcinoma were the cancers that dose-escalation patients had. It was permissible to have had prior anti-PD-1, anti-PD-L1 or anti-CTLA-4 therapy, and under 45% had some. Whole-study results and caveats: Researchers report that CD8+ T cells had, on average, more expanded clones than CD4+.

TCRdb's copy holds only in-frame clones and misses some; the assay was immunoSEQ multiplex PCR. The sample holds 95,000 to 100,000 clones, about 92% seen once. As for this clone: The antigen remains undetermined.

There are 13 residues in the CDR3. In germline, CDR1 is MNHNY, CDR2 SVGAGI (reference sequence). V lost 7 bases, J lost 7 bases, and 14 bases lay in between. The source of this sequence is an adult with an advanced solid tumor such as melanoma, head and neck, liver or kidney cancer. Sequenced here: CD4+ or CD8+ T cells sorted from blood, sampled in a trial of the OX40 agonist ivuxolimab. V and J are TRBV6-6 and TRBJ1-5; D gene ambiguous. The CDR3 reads CASKIQKGQPQHF. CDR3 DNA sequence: TGTGCCAGCAAGATCCAGAAAGGACAGCCCCAGCATTTT.